This T cell receptor (beta chain) was sequenced for a study of T cell repertoires in cytomegalovirus infection. At the level of the study: Carrying CMV and the relevant HLA type showed in public TCR beta signatures.

CDR3 length: 14 residues. The germline CDR1 and CDR2 sequences are MNHEY and SMNVEV (reference sequence). The V gene lost 7 bases and the J gene lost 5 bases, with 15 bases spanning the gap. This clonotype has just a few counts. The antigen remains undetermined. Study-wide results and limits: CMV-specific TCR beta clonotypes restricted by HLA-C were the ones dominating the ex vivo response. Public TCR beta family frequency separated CMV-and-HLA carriers, including in an independent cohort.

TCRdb passed the reads through MiXCR, listing each CDR3 protein once. The sample records about 450,000 distinct CDR3 sequences, approximately 30% being singletons. The V gene is TRBV27, the J gene TRBJ2-1, with D perhaps TRBD1 (5 bases). The source of this sequence is a human donor in good health (CMV status not recorded). Some clones in this sample may be carry-over from other donors' samples. Source material: PBMCs. CDR3 region: CASTGRGGHNEQFF. CDR3 DNA sequence: TGTGCCAGCACAGGAAGGGGTGGGCACAATGAGCAGTTCTTC.